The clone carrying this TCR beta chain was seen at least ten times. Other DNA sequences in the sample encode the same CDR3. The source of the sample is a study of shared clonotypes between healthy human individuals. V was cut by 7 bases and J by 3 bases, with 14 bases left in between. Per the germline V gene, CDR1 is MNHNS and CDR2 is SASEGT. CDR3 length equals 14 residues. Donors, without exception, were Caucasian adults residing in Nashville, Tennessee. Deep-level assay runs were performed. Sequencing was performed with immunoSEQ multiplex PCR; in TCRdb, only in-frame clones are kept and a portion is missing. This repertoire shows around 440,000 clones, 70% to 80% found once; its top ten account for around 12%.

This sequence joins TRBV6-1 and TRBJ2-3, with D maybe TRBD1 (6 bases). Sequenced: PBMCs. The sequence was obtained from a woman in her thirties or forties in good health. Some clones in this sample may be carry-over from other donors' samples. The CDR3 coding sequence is TGTGCCAGCAACAGGGCCTTGGGAACAGATACGCAGTATTTT. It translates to CASNRALGTDTQYF.